This T cell receptor beta chain derives from a study of PD-1 blockade in mismatch repair-deficient tumors. For the study at large: Patients had approximately 13 mismatch repair-deficient cancer types and were previously treated and progressing.

Mismatch repair deficiency was confirmed in all patients, by PCR or immunohistochemistry. The TCR-sequenced patients were a few responders to pembrolizumab. The sample holds one count of this clone. The antigen is unknown. Other nucleotide sequences from this sample produce the same CDR3. Profiling relied on immunoSEQ multiplex PCR, and the TCRdb table lists in-frame clones only, not all of them. The sample lists tens of thousands of clones; about 85% were seen once. This CDR3 spans 11 amino acids. V lost 8 bases to trimming and J lost 3 bases, with 8 bases between them. Germline-derived CDR1 and CDR2 are MNHEY and SVGAGI. Overall study findings and caveats: Tumor-resident clones, often undetectable pretreatment in blood, expanded then contracted after pembrolizumab.

This material consisted of peripheral blood, taken 12 weeks after starting pembrolizumab. The TCR comes from an adult with mismatch repair-deficient cancer. The chain has TRBV6-5 and TRBJ2-7; D perhaps matches TRBD1 (5 bases). CDR3 bases: TGTGCCAGCCGGCAGGGCTACGAGCAGTACTTC. Amino acids: CASRQGYEQYF.